This T cell receptor beta chain is drawn from a study of blood T cell repertoires in COVID-19. Study-level information: Samples of COVID-19 (acute and convalescent) were obtained from the United States, Italy and Spain.

The germline V gene has CDR1 MNHEY and CDR2 SVGAGI. The V end was cut by 5 bases, the J end by 3 bases, with 7 bases between. The CDR3 totals 12 residues. The protocol was immunoSEQ multiplex PCR, while the TCRdb copy is restricted to in-frame clones and leaves out a portion. The repertoire holds approximately 210,000 clones, approximately 90% seen once, with roughly 6% in the top ten. This sequence joins TRBV6-5 and TRBJ1-1; D is uncertain. Sequencing used peripheral blood. The TCR sequence derives from a woman in her thirties or forties who had recovered from COVID-19. The CDR3 bases are TGTGCCAGCAGTAATCCCTACACTGAAGCTTTCTTT. Its translation is CASSNPYTEAFF.